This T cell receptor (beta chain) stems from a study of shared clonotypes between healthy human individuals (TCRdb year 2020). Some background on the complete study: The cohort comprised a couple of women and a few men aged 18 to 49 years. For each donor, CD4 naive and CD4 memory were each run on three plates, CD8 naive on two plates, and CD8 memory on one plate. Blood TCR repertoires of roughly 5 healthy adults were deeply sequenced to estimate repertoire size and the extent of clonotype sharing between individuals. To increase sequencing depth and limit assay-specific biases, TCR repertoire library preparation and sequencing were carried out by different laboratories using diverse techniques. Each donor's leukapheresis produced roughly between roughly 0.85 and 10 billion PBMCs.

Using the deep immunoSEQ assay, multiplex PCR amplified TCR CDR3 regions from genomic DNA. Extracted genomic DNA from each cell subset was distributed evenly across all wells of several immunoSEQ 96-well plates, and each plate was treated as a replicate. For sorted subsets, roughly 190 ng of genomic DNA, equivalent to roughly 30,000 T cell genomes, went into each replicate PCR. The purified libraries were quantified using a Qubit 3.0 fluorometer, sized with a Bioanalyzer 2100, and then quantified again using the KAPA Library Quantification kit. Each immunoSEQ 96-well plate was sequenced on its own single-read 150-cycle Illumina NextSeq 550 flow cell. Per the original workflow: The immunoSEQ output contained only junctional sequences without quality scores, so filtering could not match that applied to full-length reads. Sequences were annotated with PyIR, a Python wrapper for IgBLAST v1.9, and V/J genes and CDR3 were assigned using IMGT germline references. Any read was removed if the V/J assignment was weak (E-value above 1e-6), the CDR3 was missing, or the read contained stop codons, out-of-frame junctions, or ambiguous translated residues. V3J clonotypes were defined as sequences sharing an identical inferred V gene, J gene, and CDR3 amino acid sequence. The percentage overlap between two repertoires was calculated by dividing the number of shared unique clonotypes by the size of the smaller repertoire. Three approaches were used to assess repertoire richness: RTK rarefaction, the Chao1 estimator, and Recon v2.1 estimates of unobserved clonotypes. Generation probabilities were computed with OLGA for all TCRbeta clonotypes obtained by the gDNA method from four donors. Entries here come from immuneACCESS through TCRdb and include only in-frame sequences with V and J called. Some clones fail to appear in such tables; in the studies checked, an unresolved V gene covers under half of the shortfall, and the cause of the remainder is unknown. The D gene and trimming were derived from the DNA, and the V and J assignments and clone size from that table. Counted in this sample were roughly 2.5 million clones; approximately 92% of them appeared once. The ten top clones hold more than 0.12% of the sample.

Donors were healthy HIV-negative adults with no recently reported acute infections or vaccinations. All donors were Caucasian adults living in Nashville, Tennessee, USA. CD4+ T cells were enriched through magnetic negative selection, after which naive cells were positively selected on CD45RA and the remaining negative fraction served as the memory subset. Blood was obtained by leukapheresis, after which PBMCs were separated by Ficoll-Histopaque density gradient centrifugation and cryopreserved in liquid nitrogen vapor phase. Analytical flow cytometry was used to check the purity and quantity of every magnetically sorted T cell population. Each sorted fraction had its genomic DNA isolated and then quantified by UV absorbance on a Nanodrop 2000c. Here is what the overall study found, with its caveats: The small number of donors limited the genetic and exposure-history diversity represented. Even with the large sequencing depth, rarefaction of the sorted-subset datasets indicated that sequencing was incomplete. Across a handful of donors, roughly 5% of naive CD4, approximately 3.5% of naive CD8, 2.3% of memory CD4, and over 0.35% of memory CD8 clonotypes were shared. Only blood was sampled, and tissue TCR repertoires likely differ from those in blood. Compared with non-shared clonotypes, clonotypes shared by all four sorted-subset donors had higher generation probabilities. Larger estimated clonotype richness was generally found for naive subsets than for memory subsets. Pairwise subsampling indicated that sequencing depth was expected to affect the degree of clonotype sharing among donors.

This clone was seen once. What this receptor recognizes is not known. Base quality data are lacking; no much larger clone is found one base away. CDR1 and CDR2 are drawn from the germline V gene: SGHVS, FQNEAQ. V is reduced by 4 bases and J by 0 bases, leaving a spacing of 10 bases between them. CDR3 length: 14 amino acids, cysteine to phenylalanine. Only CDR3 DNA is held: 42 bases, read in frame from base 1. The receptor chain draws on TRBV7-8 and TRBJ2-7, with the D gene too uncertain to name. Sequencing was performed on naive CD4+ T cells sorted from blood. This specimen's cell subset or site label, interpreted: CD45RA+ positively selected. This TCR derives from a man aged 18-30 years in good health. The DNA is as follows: TGTGCCAGCAGCTACCAAGGACCCTCCTACGAGCAGTACTTC. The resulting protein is CASSYQGPSYEQYF.